What follows describes a single TCR beta chain. Its antigen remains unknown. Study conclusions and caveats: Whole repertoires were not studied in the larger cohort, only one V-J beta rearrangement.

V was cut by 6 bases and J by 1 base, with 16 bases left in between. The germline CDR1 and CDR2 sequences are MNHEY and SVGAGI. This CDR3 comprises 15 residues. Full-length variable regions came from constant-region reverse primers plus semi-nested Nested Universal Primer A PCR. MiXCR was run by TCRdb on the 5' RACE reads, yielding one entry per CDR3 protein. In the table there are 40,000 to 65,000 distinct CDR3 sequences, around 25% of which are singletons. This chain uses TRBV6-5 with TRBJ2-7; a possible D gene is TRBD1 (5 bases). Sequencing input: tumor-infiltrating naive CD4+ T cells sorted from the breast tumor. As to subset: naive CD4+ T cells, CD4+CD45RA+CD25-. This receptor was obtained from a female donor with breast cancer. The CDR3: CASRPRAGRSYEQYF. CDR3 nucleotide sequence: TGTGCCAGCAGGCCTAGGGCAGGGCGATCCTACGAGCAGTACTTC.